These 32 T cell receptor beta chains share one sample of origin, sequenced in a study of beta chain features in type 1 diabetes. Study outcomes and limitations: Shorter TCRB CDR3s, moderately but significantly so, were found in Type 1 diabetes patients in all four CD4+ subsets.

The isolated RNA, all of it, was reverse transcribed, so expressed TCRB transcripts were what got sequenced. Profiled with immunoSEQ multiplex PCR; TCRdb holds only in-frame clones, not every one. The sample lists roughly 150,000 clones; 10% were seen once. Their antigens remain unidentified. What was sequenced was central memory CD4+ T cells from blood. All receptors come from a man aged 25 to 40 with type 1 diabetes.

This clone showed up many times. The chain recombines TRBV30 with TRBJ1-2; D is unresolved. Trimming cost V 7 bases and J 8 bases, with 11 bases left between them. This CDR3 is built from 10 residues. Germline CDR1 and CDR2: GTSNPN and SVGIG (reference sequence). CDR3 nucleotide sequence: TGTGCCTTCCTAGCGGGGGGCTACACCTTC. Protein: CAFLAGGYTF.

The rearrangement joins TRBV11-2 to TRBJ2-5; tentative D call: TRBD2 (6 bases). The CDR3 loop spans 14 amino acids. Trimming cost V 0 bases and J 4 bases, with 9 bases left between them. The germline V gene has CDR1 SGHAT and CDR2 FQNNGV. CDR3 DNA sequence: TGTGCCAGCAGCTTAGATCGCGGGATAGAGACCCAGTACTTC. Amino acids: CASSLDRGIETQYF.

This clone showed up just a few times. The chain is built from TRBV5-1 and TRBJ2-3; 9 nucleotides agree with TRBD2. CDR3 length: 14 amino acids. The germline CDR1 and CDR2 sequences are SGHRS and YFSETQ. Unmatched junction bases numbered 5, after V lost 4 bases and J lost 5 bases. The CDR3 reads CASSRAGGEDTQYF. The CDR3 bases are TGCGCCAGCAGCCGAGCGGGAGGTGAAGATACGCAGTATTTT.

In this sample, this clone turned up a few times. The chain combines TRBV27 with TRBJ2-7; possible D gene TRBD1, 5 bases. The CDR3 covers 13 residues. The germline V gene encodes CDR1 MNHEY and CDR2 SMNVEV (reference sequence). The V end lost 5 bases, the J end lost 7 bases, and 15 bases lay between the germline ends. CDR3 sequence: CASSTALPGEQYF. For the CDR3, the DNA is TGTGCCAGCAGTACCGCTCTCCCAGGGGAGCAGTACTTC.

The chain joins TRBV28 to TRBJ1-2, with 11 bases lining up with TRBD1. The length of the CDR3 is 15 residues. Looked up from germline, CDR1 is MDHEN and CDR2 is SYDVKM. The V and J ends lost 5 bases and 8 bases, in that order; junction bases with no gene match: 10. CDR3 coding DNA: TGTGCCAGCAGTCTCCGGGACAGGGGGACAGGGGGCTACACCTTC. Protein product: CASSLRDRGTGGYTF.

The genes are TRBV15 and TRBJ1-4; weak D call: TRBD1 (5 bases). CDR3 length equals 15 residues. From germline, CDR1 is LNHNV and CDR2 YYDKDF (reference sequence). V lost 5 bases, J lost 0 bases, and 10 bases lay in between. CDR3 loop: CATSWDLATNEKLFF. CDR3 bases: TGTGCCACCAGCTGGGACTTGGCAACTAATGAAAAACTGTTTTTT.

The CDR3 here is CASSETGGREKLFF. The CDR3 DNA follows: TGTGCCAGCAGCGAAACAGGGGGCCGAGAAAAACTGTTTTTT. The chain joins TRBV7-9 to TRBJ1-4, with 9 bases identical to TRBD1. J was trimmed by 8 bases and V by 5 bases; bases with no gene match: 6. Germline V gene lookup returns CDR1 SEHNR and CDR2 FQNEAQ (reference sequence). CDR3 length: 14 amino acids.

This clone has only a few counts. This chain joins TRBV7-9 and TRBJ2-7; 9 bases agree with TRBD2. The CDR3 consists of 18 residues. V lost 1 base to trimming and J lost 5 bases; unmatched junction nucleotides: 15. Germline V gives CDR1 SEHNR, CDR2 FQNEAQ (reference sequence). The CDR3 nucleotides are TGTGCCAGCAGCTTAGGTGGGACGGCGGGAGGGCCTCGAAACGAGCAGTACTTC. Amino acids: CASSLGGTAGGPRNEQYF.

Only a few counts were recorded for this clone. This rearrangement joins TRBV5-1 to TRBJ2-5; perhaps TRBD2 as D (6 bases). This CDR3 has 15 residues. Germline loops: CDR1 SGHRS, CDR2 YFSETQ. Trimming shortened V by 3 bases and J by 0 bases, and 12 bases separated the two germline ends. The chain's CDR3 is CASSSSTGDQETQYF. CDR3 nucleotide sequence: TGCGCCAGCAGCTCCTCTACGGGGGACCAAGAGACCCAGTACTTC.

The chain couples TRBV7-2 to TRBJ2-1; 10 nucleotides align to TRBD2. There are 17 residues in the CDR3. With V trimmed by 1 base and J by 3 bases, 6 bases remained unmatched. CDR1 and CDR2 from the germline V gene are SGHTA and FQGNSA. The CDR3 bases are TGTGCCAGCAGCTTAGAACCTACTAGCGGGGTCTACAATGAGCAGTTCTTC. This codes for CASSLEPTSGVYNEQFF.

The V and J genes are TRBV6-5 and TRBJ2-3, with 8 positions matching TRBD1. Germline V gene sequence: CDR1 MNHEY, CDR2 SVGAGI. J lost 5 bases, V lost 4 bases, and 5 bases had no gene match. This CDR3 is 14 amino acids long. The CDR3, as DNA: TGTGCCAGCAGTTCCAGGGGGCCGCAAGATACGCAGTATTTT. This translates into CASSSRGPQDTQYF.

This clone was seen only a few times. CDR3 residues: CSVDVAGGHEQFF. The CDR3 bases are TGCAGCGTTGACGTAGCGGGAGGGCATGAGCAGTTCTTC. The V call is TRBV29-1, the J call TRBJ2-1, with 11 bases lining up with TRBD2. Germline V CDR1 and CDR2: SQVTM, ANQGSEA. CDR3 size: 13 residues. V trimming: 3 bases; J trimming: 8 bases; junction bases outside the gene matches: 3.

This clone was picked up a small number of times. This chain links TRBV29-1 with TRBJ2-7, with D perhaps matching TRBD2 (6 bases). This CDR3 comprises 14 residues. Germline V gene data show CDR1 as SQVTM and CDR2 as ANQGSEA. Trimming pared 6 bases from V and 2 bases from J, leaving 17 bases between. CDR3: CSVQSLGGTYEQYF. The CDR3 DNA is TGCAGCGTACAAAGCCTCGGCGGGACCTACGAGCAGTACTTC.

This clone was seen only a few times. This chain uses TRBV28 with TRBJ2-7, with D tentatively TRBD1 (5 bases). V dropped 3 bases and J dropped 4 bases, with 19 bases sitting between them. This CDR3 spans 16 amino acids. Germline V gene sequence: CDR1 MDHEN, CDR2 SYDVKM. The CDR3 DNA sequence: TGTGCCAGCAGTTTCCCCCCTACGGACACCCGATACGAGCAGTACTTC. Translated: CASSFPPTDTRYEQYF.

The rearrangement joins TRBV15 to TRBJ1-5; D is perhaps TRBD1 (6 bases). The germline V and J ends were trimmed by 11 bases and 4 bases, with 24 bases remaining between them. This CDR3 has 16 amino acids. Germline V gene sequence: CDR1 LNHNV, CDR2 YYDKDF (reference sequence). The CDR3 bases are TGTGCCTCCTCCGGGTCCGCAGGGACACGAAATCAGCCCCAGCATTTT. This codes for CASSGSAGTRNQPQHF. Together with reference TRBV15 and TRBJ1-5, the CDR3 gives the full variable domain: DAMVIQNPRYQVTQFGKPVTLSCSQTLNHNVMYWYQQKSSQAPKLLFHYYDKDFNNEADTPDNFQSRRPNTSFCFLDIRSPGLGDTAMYLCASSGSAGTRNQPQHFGDGTRLSIL.

The chain employs TRBV6-1 and TRBJ2-1; 10 positions match TRBD1. The trim removed 5 bases at V and 6 bases at J, leaving 4 bases unmatched. This CDR3 is 14 amino acids long. The germline gives CDR1 MNHNS, CDR2 SASEGT. The CDR3: CASSQTGGLNEQFF. CDR3 nucleotides: TGTGCCAGCAGTCAGACAGGGGGCCTCAATGAGCAGTTCTTC.

This chain uses TRBV28 with TRBJ1-2, with 7 bases lining up with TRBD1. V was pared by 6 bases and J by 7 bases, with 8 bases of the junction left unmatched. The CDR3 consists of 13 residues. CDR1 is MDHEN, CDR2 SYDVKM, per germline. CDR3 residues: CASRETGVTGYTF. The CDR3 region has the DNA TGTGCCAGCAGGGAAACAGGGGTGACTGGCTACACCTTC.

This chain connects TRBV29-1 to TRBJ1-1; possibly TRBD1 for D (6 bases). There are 12 residues in the CDR3. V was pared by 5 bases and J by 5 bases, with 12 bases between. Germline values: CDR1 SQVTM, CDR2 ANQGSEA. The CDR3 sequence: CSVSAGATEAFF. CDR3 sequence (DNA): TGCAGCGTTAGCGCAGGGGCGACTGAAGCTTTCTTT.

The chain carries TRBV19 and TRBJ2-1, with 10 bases identical to TRBD2. V was pared by 4 bases and J by 2 bases, with 2 bases of the junction left unmatched. The CDR3 consists of 15 residues. Germline values: CDR1 LNHDA, CDR2 SQIVND (reference sequence). For the CDR3, the DNA is TGTGCCAGTAGTACTCTAGCGGGGGCCTACAATGAGCAGTTCTTC. Encoded protein: CASSTLAGAYNEQFF.

This clone was seen a handful of times. The chain combines TRBV5-1 with TRBJ2-2; TRBD2 might be the D (6 bases). Deletions cut 4 bases from V and 4 bases from J, with 11 bases between. The germline CDR1 and CDR2 sequences are SGHRS and YFSETQ. The CDR3 extends over 14 amino acids. The CDR3 nucleotides read TGCGCCAGCAGCCCAGGAGGGCCCACCGGGGAGCTGTTTTTT. This codes for CASSPGGPTGELFF.

This clone was counted only a few times. This chain connects TRBV5-8 to TRBJ1-2, with 9 bases fitting TRBD1. There are 13 residues in the CDR3. V was clipped by 3 bases and J by 6 bases; unmatched bases: 3. The germline V gene has CDR1 SGHTS and CDR2 YDEGEE. The CDR3 DNA is TGTGCCAGCAGCTGGGACAGGGATGATGGCTACACCTTC. As protein: CASSWDRDDGYTF.

There are a few counts of this clone. The V gene is TRBV28, the J gene TRBJ1-3, with 10 nucleotides matching TRBD1. V lost 6 bases and J lost 4; bases outside the gene matches: 3. Germline values: CDR1 MDHEN, CDR2 SYDVKM. CDR3 length equals 14 residues. The CDR3 coding sequence is TGTGCCAGCAGCCCGGGACAGGGGGGAAACACCATATATTTT. This codes for CASSPGQGGNTIYF.

This clone showed up just a few times. V usage is TRBV11-3 and J usage is TRBJ2-3; no clear D. Germline CDR1 SGHNT, CDR2 YENEEA. V lost 5 bases and J 1 base, leaving 13 bases between the germline ends. The CDR3 spans 15 residues. Here the CDR3 DNA reads TGTGCCAGCAGCATGACTCCGGATCGCACAGATACGCAGTATTTT. Its protein product is CASSMTPDRTDTQYF.

This sequence joins TRBV7-2 and TRBJ2-7; D unclear. This CDR3 has 14 residues. V was clipped by 0 bases and J by 1 base, with 7 bases between them. CDR1 and CDR2 from the germline V gene are SGHTA and FQGNSA. Written as DNA, the CDR3 is TGTGCCAGCAGCTTAGCGCGTTCTTCCTACGAGCAGTACTTC. This translates into CASSLARSSYEQYF.

This clone has more than one count but fewer than ten. Here the CDR3 reads CASSLAGGNQPQHF. The CDR3, as DNA: TGTGCCAGCAGTTTAGCGGGAGGCAATCAGCCCCAGCATTTT. The chain links TRBV28 to TRBJ1-5; D gene ambiguous. Trimming left V 2 bases short and J 2 bases short, with 7 bases between. This CDR3 comprises 14 residues. Germline CDR1 MDHEN, CDR2 SYDVKM.

This clone was found a few times. V and J are TRBV6-5 and TRBJ2-1; 10 nucleotides align to TRBD2. CDR3 length: 15 amino acids. The J segment lost 5 bases and the V segment lost 3 bases, leaving 4 bases of the junction unmatched. Looked up from germline, CDR1 is MNHEY and CDR2 is SVGAGI. CDR3 protein: CASSYGLAENNEQFF. CDR3 nucleotides: TGTGCCAGCAGTTATGGACTAGCGGAAAACAATGAGCAGTTCTTC.

This clone was seen a handful of times. V is TRBV5-1 and J is TRBJ1-2; TRBD1 might be the D (5 bases). The CDR3 length is 13 residues. From germline, CDR1 is SGHRS and CDR2 YFSETQ. Trimming cost V 0 bases and J 4 bases, with 7 bases left between them. The CDR3 region is CASSLGQIYGYTF. The DNA for the CDR3 is TGCGCCAGCAGCTTGGGACAGATCTATGGCTACACCTTC. Filled out from reference TRBV5-1 and TRBJ1-2, the complete variable domain reads KAGVTQTPRYLIKTRGQQVTLSCSPISGHRSVSWYQQTPGQGLQFLFEYFSETQRNKGNFPGRFSGRQFSNSRSEMNVSTLELGDSALYLCASSLGQIYGYTFGSGTRLTVV.

This clone was counted between two and nine times. The chain uses TRBV4-2 and TRBJ2-5; D may be TRBD2 (6 bases). CDR3 size: 17 residues. V was clipped by 4 bases and J by 1 base, with 19 bases between them. Germline lookup yields CDR1 LGHNA and CDR2 YNFKEQ. This CDR3 is CASSLRGRQTIQETQYF. The CDR3 DNA reads TGTGCCAGCAGCCTTCGAGGGAGGCAGACGATCCAAGAGACCCAGTACTTC.

This clone was detected only a few times. The chain recombines TRBV7-9 with TRBJ2-5; maybe TRBD1 (5 bases). This CDR3 comprises 13 residues. Germline loops: CDR1 SEHNR, CDR2 FQNEAQ (reference sequence). Trimming left V 3 bases short and J 3 bases short, with 8 bases between. CDR3 coding DNA: TGTGCCAGCAGCTTCGGCAGGGAAGAGACCCAGTACTTC. Translating it yields CASSFGREETQYF.

This chain connects TRBV30 to TRBJ2-3; 7 nucleotides agree with TRBD2. The length of the CDR3 is 14 residues. The V segment lost 5 bases and the J segment 6 bases; nucleotides outside the gene matches: 11. Germline V gene lookup returns CDR1 GTSNPN and CDR2 SVGIG (reference sequence). Here the CDR3 DNA reads TGTGCCTGGGGACTAGATCAGGGACTTGATACGCAGTATTTT. It yields the protein CAWGLDQGLDTQYF.

This chain joins TRBV23-1 and TRBJ2-6; D might be TRBD2 (5 bases). TRBV23-1 is flagged as an ORF with uncertain function. This CDR3 contains 15 residues. V was cut by 2 bases and J by 1 base, with 6 bases left in between. Here the CDR3 DNA reads TGCGCCAGCAGTCAAACGGGGTCTGGGGCCAACGTCCTGACTTTC. Translated: CASSQTGSGANVLTF.

This clone appeared a few times. V usage is TRBV18 and J usage is TRBJ1-4; D is perhaps TRBD1 (5 bases). This CDR3 region has 15 residues. From germline, CDR1 is KGHSH and CDR2 LQKENI. V shed 3 bases and J shed 6 bases, with 14 bases lying between them. CDR3 sequence reads: CASSPPGLRDEKLFF. CDR3 nucleotides: TGTGCCAGCTCACCCCCGGGACTTAGGGATGAAAAACTGTTTTTT.